This TCR beta chain was sequenced during a study of cytomegalovirus exposure and HLA in healthy donors. Study outcomes and limitations: Another analysis was done later, and it associated approximately 15,000 TCR beta sequences with HLA alleles at 0.05 false discovery rate. Some public TCRs appeared in many individuals, while most sequences were rare.

The CDR3 runs to 13 residues. J was trimmed by 10 bases and V by 2 bases; bases with no gene match: 6. Germline V CDR1 and CDR2: MDHEN, SYDVKM. Regarding this clone: What it binds is not known.

Use of 60 Vbeta and 13 Jbeta primers characterized the PCR. Clones were read by immunoSEQ multiplex PCR, and TCRdb kept only the in-frame ones, dropping some. The sample includes over 100,000 clones, around 66% of them seen just once. Sampled while nominally healthy, donors likely had unrecorded immune exposures. The receptor comes from a woman between 40 and 50 years old in good health and CMV-seropositive. Source material: PBMCs. The genes are TRBV28 and TRBJ1-1; 8 positions agree with TRBD1. The CDR3 spells CASSLGQGARAFF. DNA of the CDR3: TGTGCCAGCAGTTTAGGGCAGGGGGCTCGAGCTTTCTTT.